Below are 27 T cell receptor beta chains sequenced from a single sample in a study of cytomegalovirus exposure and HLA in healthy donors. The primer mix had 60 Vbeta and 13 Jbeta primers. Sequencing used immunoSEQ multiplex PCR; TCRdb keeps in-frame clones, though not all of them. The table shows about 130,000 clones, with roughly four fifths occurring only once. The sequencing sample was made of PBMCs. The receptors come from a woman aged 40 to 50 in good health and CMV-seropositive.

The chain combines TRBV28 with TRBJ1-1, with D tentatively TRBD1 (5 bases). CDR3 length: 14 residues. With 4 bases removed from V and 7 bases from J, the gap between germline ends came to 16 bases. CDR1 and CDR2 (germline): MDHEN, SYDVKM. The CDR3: CASSSEGGAIEAFF. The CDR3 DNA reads TGTGCCAGCAGTTCGGAGGGAGGGGCCATTGAAGCTTTCTTT. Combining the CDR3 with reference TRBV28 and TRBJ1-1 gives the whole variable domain DVKVTQSSRYLVKRTGEKVFLECVQDMDHENMFWYRQDPGLGLRLIYFSYDVKMKEKGDIPEGYSVSREKKERFSLILESASTNQTSMYLCASSSEGGAIEAFFGQGTRLTVV.

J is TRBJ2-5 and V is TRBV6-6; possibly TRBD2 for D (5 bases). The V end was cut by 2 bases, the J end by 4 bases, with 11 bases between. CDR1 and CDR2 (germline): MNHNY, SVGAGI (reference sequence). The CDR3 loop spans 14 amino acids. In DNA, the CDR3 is TGTGCCAGCAGTTACGACGGGATGCGAGAGACCCAGTACTTC. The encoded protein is CASSYDGMRETQYF.

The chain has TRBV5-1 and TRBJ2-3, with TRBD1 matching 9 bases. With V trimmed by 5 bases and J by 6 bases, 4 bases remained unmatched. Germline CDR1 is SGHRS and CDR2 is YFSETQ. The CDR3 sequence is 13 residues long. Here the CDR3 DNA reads TGCGCCAGCAGGACAGGGGGTTCGGATACGCAGTATTTT. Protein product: CASRTGGSDTQYF.

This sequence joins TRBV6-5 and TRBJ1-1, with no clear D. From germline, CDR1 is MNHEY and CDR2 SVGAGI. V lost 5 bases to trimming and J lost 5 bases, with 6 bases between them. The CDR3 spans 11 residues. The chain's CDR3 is CASSSGTEAFF. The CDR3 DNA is TGTGCCAGCAGTAGCGGGACTGAAGCTTTCTTT.

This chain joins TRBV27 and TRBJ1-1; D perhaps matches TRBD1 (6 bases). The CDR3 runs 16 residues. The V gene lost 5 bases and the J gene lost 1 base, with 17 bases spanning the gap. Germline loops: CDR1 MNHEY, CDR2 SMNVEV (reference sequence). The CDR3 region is CASSPYPWTANTEAFF. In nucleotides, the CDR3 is TGTGCCAGCAGTCCCTACCCCTGGACAGCGAACACTGAAGCTTTCTTT.

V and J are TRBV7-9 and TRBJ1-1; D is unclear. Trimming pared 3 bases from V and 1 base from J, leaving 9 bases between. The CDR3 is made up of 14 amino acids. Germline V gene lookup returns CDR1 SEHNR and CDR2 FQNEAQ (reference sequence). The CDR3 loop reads CASSFQAPNTEAFF. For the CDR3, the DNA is TGTGCCAGCAGCTTTCAGGCTCCGAACACTGAAGCTTTCTTT.

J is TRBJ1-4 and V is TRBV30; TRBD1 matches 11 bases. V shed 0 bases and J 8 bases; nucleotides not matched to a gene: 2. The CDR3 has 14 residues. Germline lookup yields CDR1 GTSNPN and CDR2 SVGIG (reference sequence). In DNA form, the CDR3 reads TGTGCCTGGAGTGTATGGACAGGGGGCGAAAAACTGTTTTTT. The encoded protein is CAWSVWTGGEKLFF.

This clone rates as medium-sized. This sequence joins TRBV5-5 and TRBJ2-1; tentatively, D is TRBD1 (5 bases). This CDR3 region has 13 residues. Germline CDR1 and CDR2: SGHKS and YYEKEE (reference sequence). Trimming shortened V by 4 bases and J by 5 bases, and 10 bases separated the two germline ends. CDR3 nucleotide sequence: TGTGCCAGCAGCGCTCGACAGAACAATGAGCAGTTCTTC. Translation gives CASSARQNNEQFF.

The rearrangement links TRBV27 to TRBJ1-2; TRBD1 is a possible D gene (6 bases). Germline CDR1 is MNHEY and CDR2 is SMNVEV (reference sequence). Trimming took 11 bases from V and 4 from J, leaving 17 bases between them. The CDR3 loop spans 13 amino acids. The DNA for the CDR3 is TGTGCCGGGCCGGGACAATCCCGCTATGGCTACACCTTC. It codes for CAGPGQSRYGYTF.

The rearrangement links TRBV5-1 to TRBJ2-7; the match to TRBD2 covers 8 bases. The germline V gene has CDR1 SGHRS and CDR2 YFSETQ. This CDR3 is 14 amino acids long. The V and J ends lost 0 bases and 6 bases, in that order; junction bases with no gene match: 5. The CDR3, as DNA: TGCGCCAGCAGCTTGGGATCGCGGGGGGCCGAGCAGTACTTC. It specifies CASSLGSRGAEQYF.

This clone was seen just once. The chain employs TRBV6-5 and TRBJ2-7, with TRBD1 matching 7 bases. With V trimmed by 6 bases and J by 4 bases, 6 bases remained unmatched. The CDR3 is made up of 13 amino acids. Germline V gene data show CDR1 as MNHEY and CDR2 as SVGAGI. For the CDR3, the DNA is TGTGCCAGCAGCTACCGGGACAGTTACGAGCAGTACTTC. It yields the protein CASSYRDSYEQYF.

This CDR3 is CAWTGPHGYTF. The CDR3 bases are TGTGCCTGGACTGGGCCACATGGCTACACCTTC. V gene TRBV30 combines with J gene TRBJ1-2; D remains unclear. CDR3 size: 11 residues. The germline V gene encodes CDR1 GTSNPN and CDR2 SVGIG (reference sequence). V shed 4 bases and J shed 6 bases, with 9 bases lying between them.

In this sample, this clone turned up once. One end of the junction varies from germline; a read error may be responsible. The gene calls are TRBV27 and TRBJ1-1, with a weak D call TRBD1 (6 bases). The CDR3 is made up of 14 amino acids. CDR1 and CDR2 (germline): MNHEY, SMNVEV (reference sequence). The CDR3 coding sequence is TGTGCCAGCAGTTTAAGGACAGCTAACAGTGAAGCTTTCTTT. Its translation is CASSLRTANSEAFF.

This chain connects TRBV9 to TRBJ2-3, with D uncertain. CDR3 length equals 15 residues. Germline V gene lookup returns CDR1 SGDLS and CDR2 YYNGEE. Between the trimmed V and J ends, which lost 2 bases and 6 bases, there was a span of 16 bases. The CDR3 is CASSVTSYLQDTQYF. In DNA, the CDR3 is TGTGCCAGCAGCGTCACCAGCTACCTACAGGATACGCAGTATTTT. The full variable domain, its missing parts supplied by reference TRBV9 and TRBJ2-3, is DSGVTQTPKHLITATGQRVTLRCSPRSGDLSVYWYQQSLDQGLQFLIQYYNGEERAKGNILERFSAQQFPDLHSELNLSSLELGDSALYFCASSVTSYLQDTQYFGPGTRLTVL.

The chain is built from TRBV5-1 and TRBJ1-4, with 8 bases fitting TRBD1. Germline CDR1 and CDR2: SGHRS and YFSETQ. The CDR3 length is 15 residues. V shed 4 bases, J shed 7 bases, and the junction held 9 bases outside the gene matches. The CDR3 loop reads CASSPGDRKGEKLFF. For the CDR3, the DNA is TGCGCCAGCAGCCCAGGGGACAGGAAAGGTGAAAAACTGTTTTTT. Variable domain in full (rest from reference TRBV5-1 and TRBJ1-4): KAGVTQTPRYLIKTRGQQVTLSCSPISGHRSVSWYQQTPGQGLQFLFEYFSETQRNKGNFPGRFSGRQFSNSRSEMNVSTLELGDSALYLCASSPGDRKGEKLFFGSGTQLSVL.

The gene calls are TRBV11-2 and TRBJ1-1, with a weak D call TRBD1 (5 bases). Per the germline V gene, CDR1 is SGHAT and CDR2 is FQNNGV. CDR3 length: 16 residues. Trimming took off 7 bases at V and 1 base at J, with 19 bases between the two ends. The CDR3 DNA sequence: TGTGCCAGCACACTCGGACAACACATTAGGAACACTGAAGCTTTCTTT. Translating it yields CASTLGQHIRNTEAFF. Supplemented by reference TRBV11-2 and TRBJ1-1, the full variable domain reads EAGVAQSPRYKIIEKRQSVAFWCNPISGHATLYWYQQILGQGPKLLIQFQNNGVVDDSQLPKDRFSAERLKGVDSTLKIQPAKLEDSAVYLCASTLGQHIRNTEAFFGQGTRLTVV.

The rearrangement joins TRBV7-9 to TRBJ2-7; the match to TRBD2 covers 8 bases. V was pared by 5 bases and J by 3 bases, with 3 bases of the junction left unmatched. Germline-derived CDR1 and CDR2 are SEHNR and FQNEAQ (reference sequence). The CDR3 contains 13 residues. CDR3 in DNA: TGTGCCAGCAGCAGTAGCGGGGTCTACGAGCAGTACTTC. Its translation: CASSSSGVYEQYF.

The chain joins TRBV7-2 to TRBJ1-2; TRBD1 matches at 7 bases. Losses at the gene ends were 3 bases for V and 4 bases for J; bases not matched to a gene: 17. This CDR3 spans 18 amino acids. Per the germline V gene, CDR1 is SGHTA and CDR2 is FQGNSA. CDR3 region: CASSFLGGGDSMLYGYTF. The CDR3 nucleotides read TGTGCCAGCAGCTTTTTGGGGGGTGGGGACAGTATGCTCTATGGCTACACCTTC.

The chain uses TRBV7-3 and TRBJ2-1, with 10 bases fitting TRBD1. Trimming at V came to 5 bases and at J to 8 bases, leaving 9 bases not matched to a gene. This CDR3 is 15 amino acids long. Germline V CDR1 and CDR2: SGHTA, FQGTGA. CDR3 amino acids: CASSRRDRGIYEQFF. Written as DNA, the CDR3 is TGTGCCAGCAGCCGCCGGGACAGGGGTATCTATGAGCAGTTCTTC. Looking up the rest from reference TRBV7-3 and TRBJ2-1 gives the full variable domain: GAGVSQTPSNKVTEKGKYVELRCDPISGHTALYWYRQSLGQGPEFLIYFQGTGAADDSGLPNDRFFAVRPEGSVSTLKIQRTERGDSAVYLCASSRRDRGIYEQFFGPGTRLTVL.

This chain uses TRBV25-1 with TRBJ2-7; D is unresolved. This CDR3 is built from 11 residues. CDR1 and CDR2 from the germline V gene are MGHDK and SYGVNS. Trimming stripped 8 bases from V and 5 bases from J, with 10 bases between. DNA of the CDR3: TGTGCCAGCCGGAGAGTCCACGAGCAGTACTTC. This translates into CASRRVHEQYF.

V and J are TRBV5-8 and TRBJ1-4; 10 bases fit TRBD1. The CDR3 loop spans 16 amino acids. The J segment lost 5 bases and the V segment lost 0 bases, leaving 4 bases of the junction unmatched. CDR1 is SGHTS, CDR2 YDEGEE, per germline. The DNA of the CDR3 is TGTGCCAGCAGCTTGGCCCGGACAGGGGGAAATGAAAAACTGTTTTTT. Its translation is CASSLARTGGNEKLFF.

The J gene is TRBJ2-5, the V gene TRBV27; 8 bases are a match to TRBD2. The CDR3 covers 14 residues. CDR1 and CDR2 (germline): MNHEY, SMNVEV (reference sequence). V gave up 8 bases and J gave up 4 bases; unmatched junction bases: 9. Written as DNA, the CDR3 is TGTGCCAGCCAAACCGGGACTAGGCGAGAGACCCAGTACTTC. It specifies CASQTGTRRETQYF.

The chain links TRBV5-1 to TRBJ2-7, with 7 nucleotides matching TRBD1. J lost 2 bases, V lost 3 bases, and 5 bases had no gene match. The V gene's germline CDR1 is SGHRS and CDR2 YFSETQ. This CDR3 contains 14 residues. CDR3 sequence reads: CASSYRDRPYEQYF. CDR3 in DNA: TGCGCCAGCAGCTACCGGGACAGACCCTACGAGCAGTACTTC.

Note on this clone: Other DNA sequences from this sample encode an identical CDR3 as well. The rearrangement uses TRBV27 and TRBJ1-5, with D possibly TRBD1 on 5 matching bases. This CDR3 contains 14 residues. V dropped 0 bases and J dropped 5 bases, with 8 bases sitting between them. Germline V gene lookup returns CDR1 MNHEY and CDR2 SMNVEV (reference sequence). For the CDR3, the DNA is TGTGCCAGCAGTTTATCCCGGGGGTATCAGCCCCAGCATTTT. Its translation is CASSLSRGYQPQHF.

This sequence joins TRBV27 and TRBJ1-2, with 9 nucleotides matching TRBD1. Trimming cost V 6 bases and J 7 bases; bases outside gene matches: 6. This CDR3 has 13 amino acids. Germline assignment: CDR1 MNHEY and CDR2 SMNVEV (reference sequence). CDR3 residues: CASSVGTGLGYTF. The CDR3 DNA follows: TGTGCCAGCAGCGTAGGGACAGGGCTTGGCTACACCTTC.

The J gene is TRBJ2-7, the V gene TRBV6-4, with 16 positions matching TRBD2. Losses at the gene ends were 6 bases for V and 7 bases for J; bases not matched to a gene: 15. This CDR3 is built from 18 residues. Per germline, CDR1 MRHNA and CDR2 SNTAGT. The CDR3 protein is CASSAGTSGRAAPREQYF. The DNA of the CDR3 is TGTGCCAGCAGCGCCGGGACTAGCGGGAGGGCCGCCCCGAGGGAGCAGTACTTC.

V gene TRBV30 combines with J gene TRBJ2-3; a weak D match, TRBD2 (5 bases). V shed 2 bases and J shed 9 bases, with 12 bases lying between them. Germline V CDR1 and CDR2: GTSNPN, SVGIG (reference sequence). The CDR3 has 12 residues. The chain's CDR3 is CAWSSTPGTQYF. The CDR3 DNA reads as TGTGCCTGGAGTTCCACGCCGGGAACGCAGTATTTT.